A single sample is the source of the 3 T cell receptor beta chains below, sequenced in a study of blood T cell repertoires in COVID-19 (dated by TCRdb to the early 2020s). Receptor amplification or capture employed the immunoSEQ multiplex PCR assay. As stored in TCRdb, this immuneACCESS dataset retains in-frame rearrangements with V and J assigned. A fraction of the clones does not appear; measured against another copy, unresolved V genes explain less than half of the discrepancy, and the remainder lacks a known reason. This sample comprises about 140,000 clones, just under 90% of them detected only once. The top ten clonotypes cover roughly 4% of the sample. Sequenced: peripheral blood. The source is a woman aged 40 to 50 with acute or convalescent COVID-19.

This chain connects TRBV6-1 to TRBJ1-2; D call uncertain. Germline lookup yields CDR1 MNHNS and CDR2 SASEGT. Trimming took 0 bases from V and 7 from J, leaving 12 bases between them. The length of the CDR3 is 14 residues. The CDR3 DNA sequence: TGTGCCAGCAGTGAAGCGACCGGGATGGGTGGCTACACCTTC. Its protein product is CASSEATGMGGYTF.

V usage is TRBV18 and J usage is TRBJ1-1, with unresolved D. V shed 3 bases and J shed 9 bases, with 14 bases lying between them. The CDR3 sequence is 13 residues long. Per germline, CDR1 KGHSH and CDR2 LQKENI. CDR3: CASSPDGLTKAFF. As DNA, the CDR3 is TGTGCCAGCTCACCTGATGGCCTTACTAAAGCTTTCTTT.

J is TRBJ1-1 and V is TRBV5-4; 7 bases map to TRBD1. Looked up from germline, CDR1 is SGHNT and CDR2 is YYREEE (reference sequence). This CDR3 has 13 residues. V trimming: 1 base; J trimming: 4 bases; junction bases outside the gene matches: 1. CDR3 residues: CASSLQGGTEAFF. The CDR3 DNA sequence: TGTGCCAGCAGCTTGCAGGGGGGCACTGAAGCTTTCTTT.